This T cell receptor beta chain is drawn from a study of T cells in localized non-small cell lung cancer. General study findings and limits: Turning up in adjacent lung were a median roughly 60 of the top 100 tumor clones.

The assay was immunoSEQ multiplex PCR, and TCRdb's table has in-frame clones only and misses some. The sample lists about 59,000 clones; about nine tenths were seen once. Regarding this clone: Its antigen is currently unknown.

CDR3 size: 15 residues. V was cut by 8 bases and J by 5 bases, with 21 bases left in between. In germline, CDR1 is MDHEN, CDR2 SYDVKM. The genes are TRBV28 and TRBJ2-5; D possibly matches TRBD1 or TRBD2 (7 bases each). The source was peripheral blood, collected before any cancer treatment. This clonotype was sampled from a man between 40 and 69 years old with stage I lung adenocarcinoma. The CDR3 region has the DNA TGTGCCAGCGCCCACGCTTCAGGGGGGGGCGAGACCCAGTACTTC. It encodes CASAHASGGGETQYF.